These 27 T cell receptor beta chains share one sample of origin, sequenced in a study of cytomegalovirus exposure and HLA in healthy donors. In the PCR, 60 Vbeta and 13 Jbeta primers were used. Assay: immunoSEQ multiplex PCR; the TCRdb copy retains only in-frame clones and omits some. The sample includes around 150,000 clones, about 88% of them seen just once. The sequencing sample was made of PBMCs. All receptors derive from a man aged 18 to 30 in good health and CMV-seropositive.

The V gene is TRBV2, the J gene TRBJ2-3; D is unclear. Germline-derived CDR1 and CDR2 are SNHLY and FYNNEI. This CDR3 is 13 amino acids long. V shed 2 bases and J shed 6 bases, with 9 bases lying between them. Here the CDR3 DNA reads TGTGCCAGCAGTGAACAGGCCAGGGATACGCAGTATTTT. Translated, it gives CASSEQARDTQYF.

This rearrangement joins TRBV7-8 to TRBJ1-1, with a weak D call TRBD1 (5 bases). The V end lost 2 bases, the J end lost 1 base, and 8 bases lay between the germline ends. Germline-derived CDR1 and CDR2 are SGHVS and FQNEAQ. The CDR3 is made up of 14 amino acids. Here the CDR3 reads CASSLYDRNTEAFF. CDR3 nucleotide sequence: TGTGCCAGCAGCTTATACGACAGGAACACTGAAGCTTTCTTT.

CDR3: CASSQDKRVGLWAGELFF. As DNA, the CDR3 is TGTGCCAGCAGCCAAGATAAAAGGGTGGGACTTTGGGCCGGGGAGCTGTTTTTT. This chain links TRBV4-2 with TRBJ2-2; a weak D match, TRBD2 (6 bases). The CDR3 is 18 amino acids. CDR1 is LGHNA and CDR2 is YNFKEQ in the germline V gene. Trimming stripped 0 bases from V and 6 bases from J, with 20 bases between.

As DNA, the CDR3 is TGTGCCAGCAGTGATACTAGCGTAACAGATACGCAGTATTTT. This sequence encodes CASSDTSVTDTQYF. The V gene is TRBV6-6, the J gene TRBJ2-3; 7 bases match TRBD2. With 5 bases clipped from V and 3 bases from J, the junction kept 5 bases outside the gene matches. CDR3 size: 14 residues. The V gene's germline CDR1 is MNHNY and CDR2 SVGAGI (reference sequence).

The chain has TRBV4-1 and TRBJ2-7, with D uncertain. Germline V gene lookup returns CDR1 MGHRA and CDR2 YSYEKL. Trimming cost V 3 bases and J 11 bases, with 23 bases left between them. This CDR3 has 15 residues. The CDR3 reads CASSHGLMELFPKYF. DNA for the CDR3: TGCGCCAGCAGCCATGGGTTAATGGAACTATTTCCAAAGTACTTC.

CDR3 in amino acids: CASSLIGTSGGGEQFF. The CDR3 nucleotides are TGTGCCAGCAGCTTAATAGGGACTAGCGGGGGAGGTGAGCAGTTCTTC. The chain couples TRBV7-3 to TRBJ2-1; 14 bases are a match to TRBD2. Germline-derived CDR1 and CDR2 are SGHTA and FQGTGA. The V and J ends lost 1 base and 9 bases, in that order; junction bases with no gene match: 5. CDR3 length: 16 amino acids.

This clone was recorded once. This sequence joins TRBV7-9 and TRBJ1-2, with TRBD1 matching 7 bases. CDR1 is SEHNR, CDR2 FQNEAQ, per germline (reference sequence). With 5 bases clipped from V and 6 bases from J, the junction kept 18 bases outside the gene matches. This CDR3 is built from 17 residues. The CDR3 coding sequence is TGTGCCAGCAGCCAGGGGACAGCATACGGGCCTATGCATGGCTACACCTTC. Translation: CASSQGTAYGPMHGYTF.

The V call is TRBV5-1, the J call TRBJ1-2; D is undetermined. The CDR3 sequence is 13 residues long. Trimming removed 0 bases from V and 0 bases from J, with 3 bases in between. Per germline, CDR1 SGHRS and CDR2 YFSETQ. The CDR3 spells CASSLASNYGYTF. CDR3 bases: TGCGCCAGCAGCTTGGCGTCTAACTATGGCTACACCTTC.

V and J are TRBV5-1 and TRBJ2-7; 8 bases map to TRBD2. The germline V gene encodes CDR1 SGHRS and CDR2 YFSETQ. The J segment lost 5 bases and the V segment lost 0 bases, leaving 7 bases of the junction unmatched. The CDR3 is made up of 15 amino acids. The CDR3 is CASSLVGGGSNEQYF. The CDR3 DNA is TGCGCCAGCAGCTTGGTCGGGGGGGGATCCAACGAGCAGTACTTC.

This chain connects TRBV7-9 to TRBJ2-5, with D perhaps matching TRBD2 (5 bases). Germline V lookup: CDR1 SEHNR, CDR2 FQNEAQ (reference sequence). V was trimmed by 5 bases and J by 4 bases, leaving 17 bases between them. CDR3 length: 15 amino acids. The CDR3 sequence is CASSVSAASGETQYF. The CDR3, as DNA: TGTGCCAGCAGCGTCTCAGCGGCAAGCGGAGAGACCCAGTACTTC.

The V gene is TRBV27, the J gene TRBJ1-1; 8 bases agree with TRBD1. This CDR3 spans 13 amino acids. Germline V lookup: CDR1 MNHEY, CDR2 SMNVEV (reference sequence). The V segment lost 6 bases and the J segment 4 bases; nucleotides outside the gene matches: 4. The CDR3 DNA is TGTGCCAGCAGGCAGGGGGCCGGCACTGAAGCTTTCTTT. Its translation: CASRQGAGTEAFF.

This clone occurred once. The gene calls are TRBV7-8 and TRBJ1-1; the D gene is possibly TRBD1 (6 bases). The CDR3 totals 16 residues. Germline CDR1 reads SGHVS; CDR2 reads FQNEAQ. The ends were cut back, 4 bases at V and 2 bases at J, with 17 bases in the middle. In DNA form, the CDR3 reads TGTGCCAGCAGCTCACTCAGGGGAAATGAAAACACTGAAGCTTTCTTT. As protein: CASSSLRGNENTEAFF.

The rearrangement uses TRBV7-2 and TRBJ1-4; TRBD1 matches 8 bases. The CDR3 spans 16 residues. In germline, CDR1 is SGHTA, CDR2 FQGNSA. J lost 3 bases, V lost 5 bases, and 8 bases had no gene match. This CDR3 is CASSPRTGRSNEKLFF. For the CDR3, the DNA is TGTGCCAGCAGCCCTCGGACAGGGAGGTCTAATGAAAAACTGTTTTTT.

In DNA form, the CDR3 reads TGTGCCAGTAGTGCCCCGGGACAGGGTAACAATCAGCCCCAGCATTTT. Its translation: CASSAPGQGNNQPQHF. This sequence joins TRBV19 and TRBJ1-5, with 9 bases fitting TRBD1. V was clipped by 5 bases and J by 3 bases; unmatched bases: 8. Germline V gene sequence: CDR1 LNHDA, CDR2 SQIVND (reference sequence). The CDR3 runs 16 residues.

The chain couples TRBV4-2 to TRBJ2-1; 8 bases match TRBD2. CDR1 and CDR2 (germline): LGHNA, YNFKEQ. Trimming took 0 bases from V and 7 from J; bases not matched to a gene: 5. The CDR3 totals 15 residues. CDR3 nucleotide sequence: TGTGCCAGCAGCCAAGATACCTCGGGGGGGAATGAGCAGTTCTTC. The encoded protein is CASSQDTSGGNEQFF.

The J gene is TRBJ2-7, the V gene TRBV27; 7 positions match TRBD2. The CDR3 has 14 residues. Germline trimming cut 2 bases from V and 5 bases from J; bases unmatched to any gene: 6. Germline assignment: CDR1 MNHEY and CDR2 SMNVEV (reference sequence). CDR3 sequence: CASSLKAGLNEQYF. The CDR3 nucleotides read TGTGCCAGCAGTTTAAAAGCGGGGTTAAACGAGCAGTACTTC.

This clone came up once. One end of the junction is discordant with germline, which a read error may explain. The chain links TRBV7-2 to TRBJ2-7, with 7 bases identical to TRBD1. Germline loops: CDR1 SGHTA, CDR2 FQGNSA. This CDR3 has 16 amino acids. The CDR3 region is CAGSFGTDKNSYEQYF. Written as DNA, the CDR3 is TGTGCCGGCAGCTTCGGGACAGACAAAAACTCCTACGAGCAGTACTTC.

This chain uses TRBV7-3 with TRBJ1-4; possibly TRBD1 for D (6 bases). The CDR3 loop spans 13 amino acids. Between the trimmed V and J ends, which lost 5 bases and 6 bases, there was a span of 10 bases. Germline CDR1 and CDR2: SGHTA and FQGTGA. The CDR3 region is CASSRTVHEKLFF. The CDR3 DNA reads TGTGCCAGCAGCAGGACAGTGCATGAAAAACTGTTTTTT.

V usage is TRBV5-1 and J usage is TRBJ2-3, with TRBD1 matching 7 bases. CDR1 and CDR2 (germline): SGHRS, YFSETQ. V trimming: 4 bases; J trimming: 1 base; junction bases outside the gene matches: 0. The CDR3 has 13 amino acids. The chain's CDR3 is CASSGQGTDTQYF. CDR3 nucleotides: TGCGCCAGCAGCGGACAGGGCACAGATACGCAGTATTTT.

This chain joins TRBV6-9 and TRBJ2-1; TRBD2 agrees at 9 bases. J was trimmed by 10 bases and V by 5 bases; bases with no gene match: 15. The CDR3 spans 16 residues. Per germline, CDR1 MNHGY and CDR2 SVAAGI. The CDR3 DNA sequence: TGTGCCAGCAGTGGCGTGGCGGGGGGGCCGGTCTGGGAGCAGTTCTTC. Protein product: CASSGVAGGPVWEQFF.

V and J are TRBV9 and TRBJ1-6; 7 nucleotides line up with TRBD1. Trimming at V came to 3 bases and at J to 6 bases, leaving 9 bases not matched to a gene. Germline V CDR1 and CDR2: SGDLS, YYNGEE. The CDR3 loop spans 16 amino acids. The CDR3 is CASSGSGTAINSPLHF. For the CDR3, the DNA is TGTGCCAGCAGCGGCTCCGGGACAGCCATTAATTCACCCCTCCACTTT.

The genes are TRBV6-1 and TRBJ2-7, with 8 bases identical to TRBD1. This CDR3 spans 13 amino acids. Trimming cost V 8 bases and J 6 bases; bases outside gene matches: 9. In germline, CDR1 is MNHNS, CDR2 SASEGT. CDR3 DNA: TGTGCCAGCGGAAGAGACAGGGGACCCGAGCAGTACTTC. This translates into CASGRDRGPEQYF.

This sequence joins TRBV7-9 and TRBJ1-5; D may be TRBD1 (6 bases). CDR3 size: 16 residues. Germline V gene sequence: CDR1 SEHNR, CDR2 FQNEAQ (reference sequence). The V end was cut by 5 bases, the J end by 4 bases, with 18 bases between. In DNA, the CDR3 is TGTGCCAGCAGCCCCAGTGGGAAGGGGGTAAATCAGCCCCAGCATTTT. This sequence encodes CASSPSGKGVNQPQHF.

This chain connects TRBV6-1 to TRBJ1-5; D gene ambiguous. The V and J ends lost 6 bases and 0 bases respectively, with 12 bases between them. The CDR3 is 15 amino acids. Germline V CDR1 and CDR2: MNHNS, SASEGT. The CDR3 region is CASSVTRYSNQPQHF. CDR3 DNA: TGTGCCAGCAGCGTGACACGATATAGCAATCAGCCCCAGCATTTT.

The chain couples TRBV5-6 to TRBJ2-5, with TRBD1 identical over 11 bases. Germline V gene sequence: CDR1 SGHDT, CDR2 YYEEEE. The CDR3 loop spans 15 amino acids. The V gene end was trimmed by 5 bases and the J gene end by 4 bases; junction bases not matched to a gene: 7. CDR3 DNA sequence: TGTGCCAGCAGTAGGACAGGGGGCACGTTAGAGACCCAGTACTTC. Protein product: CASSRTGGTLETQYF.

The rearrangement joins TRBV5-8 to TRBJ2-7, with 8 nucleotides matching TRBD2. In germline, CDR1 is SGHTS, CDR2 YDEGEE. The CDR3 consists of 16 residues. V lost 1 base, J lost 3 bases, and 9 bases stayed unmatched. CDR3 DNA: TGTGCCAGCAGCTTGTCCGCCAGCGGGGGTTACTACGAGCAGTACTTC. Protein: CASSLSASGGYYEQYF.

The chain carries TRBV9 and TRBJ2-1; 11 bases match TRBD2. The V gene's germline CDR1 is SGDLS and CDR2 YYNGEE. The CDR3 runs to 15 residues. Trimming took 4 bases from V and 4 from J; bases not matched to a gene: 4. As DNA, the CDR3 is TGTGCCAGCAGCCCTAGACTAGCGGGGTACAATGAGCAGTTCTTC. Translated, it gives CASSPRLAGYNEQFF.